This T cell receptor (beta chain) came from a study of identifying expanded T cells in peripheral blood. This clone has a single count. Collection occurred without any documented infections or immune events in donors. CDR1 SGHAT and CDR2 FQNNGV come from the germline V gene. V lost 5 bases to trimming and J lost 0 bases, with 14 bases between them. The CDR3 has 15 residues. Method: immunoSEQ multiplex PCR; TCRdb's copy keeps in-frame clones and lacks some. Among under 130,000 clones, 80% to 90% were seen once, and the ten largest hold around 15%. The sequencing sample was made of blood. This clonotype was obtained from a person between 18 and 75 years old in good health. This chain connects TRBV11-2 to TRBJ2-7, with D uncertain. The CDR3 region is CASSPSWKSSYEQYF. The CDR3 DNA follows: TGTGCCAGCAGCCCATCTTGGAAAAGCTCCTACGAGCAGTACTTC.